This TCR beta chain was profiled in a study of PD-1 blockade in classical Hodgkin lymphoma. Points from the study as a whole: The study found that TCR diversity rose significantly by C4D1 in CD4+ but not CD8+ cells.

Note on this clone: Its antigen is not identified.

Assay: immunoSEQ multiplex PCR; the TCRdb copy retains only in-frame clones and omits some. The sample lists some 100,000 clones, around nine tenths occurring once. Every patient had relapsed following autologous stem cell transplantation, and cohorts differed in brentuximab vedotin exposure. The sample here was peripheral blood mononuclear cells (PBMCs), taken at baseline. The TCR originated in a human donor with classical Hodgkin lymphoma.

In DNA form, the CDR3 reads TGTGCCAGCAGCCCTATAGGGGGTCGCGTCTATGGCTACACCTTC. It encodes CASSPIGGRVYGYTF. The chain recombines TRBV11-2 with TRBJ1-2; TRBD1 is a possible D gene (6 bases). The length of the CDR3 is 15 residues. V lost 5 bases to trimming and J lost 4 bases, with 17 bases between them. Germline lookup yields CDR1 SGHAT and CDR2 FQNNGV.